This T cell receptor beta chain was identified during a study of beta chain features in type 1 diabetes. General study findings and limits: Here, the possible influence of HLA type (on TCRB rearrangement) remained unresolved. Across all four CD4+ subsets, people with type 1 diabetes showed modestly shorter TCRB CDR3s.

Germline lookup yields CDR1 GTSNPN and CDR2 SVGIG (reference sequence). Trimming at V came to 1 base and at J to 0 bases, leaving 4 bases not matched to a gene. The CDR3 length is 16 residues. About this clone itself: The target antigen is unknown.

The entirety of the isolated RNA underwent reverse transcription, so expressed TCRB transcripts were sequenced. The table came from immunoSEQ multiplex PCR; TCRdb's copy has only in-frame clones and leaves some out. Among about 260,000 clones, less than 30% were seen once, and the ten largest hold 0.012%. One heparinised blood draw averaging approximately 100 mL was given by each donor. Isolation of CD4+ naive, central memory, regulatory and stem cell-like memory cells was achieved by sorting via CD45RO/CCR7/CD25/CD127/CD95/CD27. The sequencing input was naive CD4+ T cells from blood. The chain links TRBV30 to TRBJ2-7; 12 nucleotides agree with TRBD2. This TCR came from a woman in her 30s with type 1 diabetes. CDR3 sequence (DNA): TGTGCCTGGAGTGCTGGACTAGCGGGATCCTCCTACGAGCAGTACTTC. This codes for CAWSAGLAGSSYEQYF.